This paragraph reports one TCR beta chain. This sample was taken from a study of glioma-infiltrating T cells after dendritic cell vaccination. Study information: Between 2003 and 2012, patients got autologous tumor lysate-pulsed dendritic cell vaccines. At biweekly intervals, patients got three intradermal dendritic cell vaccine injections.

The CDR3 is 13 amino acids. V was shortened by 5 bases and J by 1 base, with 9 bases between the two germline ends. Germline V gene data show CDR1 as SGHRS and CDR2 as YFSETQ. Sequenced by immunoSEQ multiplex PCR; TCRdb stores in-frame clones only, minus some. Of about 82,000 clones in the sample, over 85% were seen once. The V gene is TRBV5-1, the J gene TRBJ1-1, with unresolved D. The material sequenced was blood, taken before dendritic cell vaccination. The receptor's source is a human donor with glioblastoma. CDR3 DNA: TGCGCCAGCAGTCGCGACACGAACACTGAAGCTTTCTTT. Residues: CASSRDTNTEAFF.